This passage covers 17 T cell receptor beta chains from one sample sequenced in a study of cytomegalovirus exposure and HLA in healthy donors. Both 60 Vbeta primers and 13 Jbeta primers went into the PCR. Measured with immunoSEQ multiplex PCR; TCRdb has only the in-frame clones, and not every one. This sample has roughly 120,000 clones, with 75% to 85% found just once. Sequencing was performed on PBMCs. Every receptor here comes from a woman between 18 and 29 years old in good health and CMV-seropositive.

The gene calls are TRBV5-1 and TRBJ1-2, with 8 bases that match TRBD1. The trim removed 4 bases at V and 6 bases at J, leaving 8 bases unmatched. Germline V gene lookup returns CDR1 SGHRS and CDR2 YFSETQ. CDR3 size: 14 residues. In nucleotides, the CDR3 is TGCGCCAGCAGCCTAGGACAGGGACAAGATGGCTACACCTTC. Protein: CASSLGQGQDGYTF. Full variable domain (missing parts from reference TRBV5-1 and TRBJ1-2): KAGVTQTPRYLIKTRGQQVTLSCSPISGHRSVSWYQQTPGQGLQFLFEYFSETQRNKGNFPGRFSGRQFSNSRSEMNVSTLELGDSALYLCASSLGQGQDGYTFGSGTRLTVV.

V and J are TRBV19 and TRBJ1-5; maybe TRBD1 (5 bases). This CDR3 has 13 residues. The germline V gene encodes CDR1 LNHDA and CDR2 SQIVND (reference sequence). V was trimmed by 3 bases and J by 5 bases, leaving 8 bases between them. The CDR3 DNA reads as TGTGCCAGTAGTATGGGGGGGTATCAGCCCCAGCATTTT. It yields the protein CASSMGGYQPQHF.

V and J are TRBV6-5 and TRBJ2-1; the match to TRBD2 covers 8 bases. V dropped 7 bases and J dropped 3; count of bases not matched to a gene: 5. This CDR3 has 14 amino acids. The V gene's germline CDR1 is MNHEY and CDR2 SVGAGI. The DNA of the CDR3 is TGTGCCAGCACCTGGGCGGGGGGCTACAATGAGCAGTTCTTC. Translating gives CASTWAGGYNEQFF.

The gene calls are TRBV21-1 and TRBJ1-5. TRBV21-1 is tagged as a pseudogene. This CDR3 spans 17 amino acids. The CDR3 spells CASSKEGGAVGNQPQHF. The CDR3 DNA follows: TGTGCCAGCAGCAAAGAAGGCGGCGCCGTGGGCAATCAGCCCCAGCATTTT.

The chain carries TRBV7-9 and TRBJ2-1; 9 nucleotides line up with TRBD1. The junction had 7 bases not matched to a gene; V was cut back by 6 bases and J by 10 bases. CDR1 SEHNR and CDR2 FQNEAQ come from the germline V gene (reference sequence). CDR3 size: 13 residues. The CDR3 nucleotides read TGTGCCAGCAGGAGGACAGGGGATGGCGAGCAGTTCTTC. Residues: CASRRTGDGEQFF.

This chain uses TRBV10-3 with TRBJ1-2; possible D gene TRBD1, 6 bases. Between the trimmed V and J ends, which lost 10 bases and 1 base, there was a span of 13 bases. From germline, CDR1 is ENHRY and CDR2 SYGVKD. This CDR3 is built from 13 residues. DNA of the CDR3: TGTGCCACCAACGGACAGAATAACTATGGCTACACCTTC. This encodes CATNGQNNYGYTF.

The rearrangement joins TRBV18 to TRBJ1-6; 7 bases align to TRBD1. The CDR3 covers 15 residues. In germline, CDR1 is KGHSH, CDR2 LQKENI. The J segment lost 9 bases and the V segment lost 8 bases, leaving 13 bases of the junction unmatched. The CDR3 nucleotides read TGTGCCAGCCGGAATAGTGCGGGACAGAGTTCACCCCTCCACTTT. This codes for CASRNSAGQSSPLHF.

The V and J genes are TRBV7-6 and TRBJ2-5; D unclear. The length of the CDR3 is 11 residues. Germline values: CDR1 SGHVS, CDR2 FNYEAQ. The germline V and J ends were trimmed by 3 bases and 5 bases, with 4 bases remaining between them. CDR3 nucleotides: TGTGCCAGCAGCTTCGGGGAGACCCAGTACTTC. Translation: CASSFGETQYF.

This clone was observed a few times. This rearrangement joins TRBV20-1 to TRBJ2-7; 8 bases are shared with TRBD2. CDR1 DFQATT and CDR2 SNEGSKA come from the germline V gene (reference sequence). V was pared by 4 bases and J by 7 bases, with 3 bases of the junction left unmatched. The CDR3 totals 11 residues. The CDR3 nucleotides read TGCAGTGCTACTCGACTAGCGGAGCAGTACTTC. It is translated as CSATRLAEQYF.

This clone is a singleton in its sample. CDR3 in amino acids: CASSIERGYGYTF. The CDR3 DNA sequence: TGTGCCAGTAGTATCGAGCGCGGCTATGGCTACACCTTC. The chain employs TRBV19 and TRBJ1-2; D call uncertain. The V and J ends lost 3 bases and 4 bases respectively, with 9 bases between them. Germline CDR1 and CDR2: LNHDA and SQIVND (reference sequence). The CDR3 contains 13 residues.

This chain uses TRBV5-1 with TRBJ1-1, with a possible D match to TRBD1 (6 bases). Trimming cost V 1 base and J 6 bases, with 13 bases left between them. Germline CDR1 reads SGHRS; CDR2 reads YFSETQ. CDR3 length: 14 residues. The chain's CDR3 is CASSLFGTQAEAFF. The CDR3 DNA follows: TGCGCCAGCAGCTTGTTTGGGACACAGGCTGAAGCTTTCTTT.

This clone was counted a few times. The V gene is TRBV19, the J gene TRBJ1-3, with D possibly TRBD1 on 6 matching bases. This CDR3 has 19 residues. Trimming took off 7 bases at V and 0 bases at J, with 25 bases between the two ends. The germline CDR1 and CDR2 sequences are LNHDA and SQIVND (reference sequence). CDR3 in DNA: TGTGCCAGTACCCACCTCGGGGGGGCTGACAATCCCTCTGGAAACACCATATATTTT. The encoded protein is CASTHLGGADNPSGNTIYF.

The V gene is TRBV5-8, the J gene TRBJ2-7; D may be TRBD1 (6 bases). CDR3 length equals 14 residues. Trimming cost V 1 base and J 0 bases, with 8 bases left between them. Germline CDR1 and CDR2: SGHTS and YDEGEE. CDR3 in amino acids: CASSLRDNSYEQYF. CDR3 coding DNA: TGTGCCAGCAGCTTGAGGGACAACTCCTACGAGCAGTACTTC.

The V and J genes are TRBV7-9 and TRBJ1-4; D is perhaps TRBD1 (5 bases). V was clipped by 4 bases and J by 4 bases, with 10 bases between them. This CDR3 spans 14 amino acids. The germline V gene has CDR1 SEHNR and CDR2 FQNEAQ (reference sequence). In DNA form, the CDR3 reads TGTGCCAGCAGCTCGGGGGGGTTTAATGAAAAACTGTTTTTT. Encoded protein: CASSSGGFNEKLFF.

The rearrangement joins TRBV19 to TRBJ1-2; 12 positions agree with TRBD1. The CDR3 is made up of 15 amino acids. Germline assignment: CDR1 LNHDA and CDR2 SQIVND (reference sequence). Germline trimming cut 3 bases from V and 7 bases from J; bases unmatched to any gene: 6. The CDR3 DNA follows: TGTGCCAGTAGTATTTTGGGACAGGGGGCAACTGGCTACACCTTC. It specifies CASSILGQGATGYTF.

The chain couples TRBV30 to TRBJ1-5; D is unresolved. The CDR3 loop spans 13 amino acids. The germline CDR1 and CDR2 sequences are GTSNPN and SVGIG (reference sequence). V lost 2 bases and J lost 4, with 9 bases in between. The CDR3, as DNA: TGTGCCTGGAGTTCACAGCAGAATCAGCCCCAGCATTTT. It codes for CAWSSQQNQPQHF.

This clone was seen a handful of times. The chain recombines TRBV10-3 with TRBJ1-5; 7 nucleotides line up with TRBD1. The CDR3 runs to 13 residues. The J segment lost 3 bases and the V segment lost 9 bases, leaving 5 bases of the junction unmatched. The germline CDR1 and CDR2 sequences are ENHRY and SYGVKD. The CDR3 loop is CAIQGDNNQPQHF. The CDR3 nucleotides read TGTGCCATTCAGGGGGACAACAATCAGCCCCAGCATTTT.